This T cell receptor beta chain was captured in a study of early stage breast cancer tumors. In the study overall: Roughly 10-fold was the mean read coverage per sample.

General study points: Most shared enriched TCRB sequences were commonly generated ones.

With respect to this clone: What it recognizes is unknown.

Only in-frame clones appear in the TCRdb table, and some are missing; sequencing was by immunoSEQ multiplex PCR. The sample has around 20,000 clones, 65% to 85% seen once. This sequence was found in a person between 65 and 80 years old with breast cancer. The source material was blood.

CDR3 sequence (DNA): TGTGCCAGCAACCTAGCGGGAGTGGCAAATGAGCAGTTCTTC. Its protein product is CASNLAGVANEQFF. The chain joins TRBV7-9 to TRBJ2-1, with TRBD2 identical over 10 bases. This CDR3 is built from 14 residues. CDR1 is SEHNR and CDR2 is FQNEAQ in the germline V gene (reference sequence). The trim removed 7 bases at V and 7 bases at J, leaving 7 bases unmatched.